The text below deals with one T cell receptor beta chain. One end of the junction is discordant with germline, which a read error may explain. 13 Jbeta primers and 60 Vbeta primers were used for the PCR. The assay was immunoSEQ multiplex PCR, and TCRdb's table has in-frame clones only and misses some. The sample yields 160,000 or so clones, approximately 80% seen once. This entry belongs to a study of cytomegalovirus exposure and HLA in healthy donors. CDR1 is MNHNS and CDR2 is SASEGT in the germline V gene. The CDR3 contains 16 residues. This receptor was taken from a male donor in good health and CMV-seropositive. Sequences were obtained from PBMCs. V usage is TRBV6-1 and J usage is TRBJ2-7, with D unresolved. CDR3 coding DNA: TGTGTCAGCAGTGAGCCTTTTCGGCGGAGCTCCTACGAGCAGTACTTC. Translated: CVSSEPFRRSSYEQYF.